This T cell receptor (beta chain) originates from a study of Graves' ophthalmopathy and Graves' hyperthyroidism. The sample holds many counts of this clonotype. Its antigen remains unknown. V trimming: 3 bases; J trimming: 1 base; junction bases outside the gene matches: 2. CDR3 length: 14 amino acids. The germline V gene has CDR1 DFQATT and CDR2 SNEGSKA (reference sequence). Findings and caveats of the study: In blood, most expanded thyroid clonotypes above 0.001 frequency were also detected. The model flagged ophthalmopathy progression at more than 60% sensitivity and about 72% specificity.

Aged 18 to 65, hyperthyroidism patients had been newly diagnosed, with under 2 months' duration. Thyroid ultrasound, orbital computed tomography, TRAb, serum thyroxine and clinical symptoms formed the basis of diagnosis. Amplification of the TCR beta CDR3 regions used RNA transcripts (as template). HTBI-primed first-round RT-PCR preceded second-round multiplex PCR. TCRdb called the multiplex PCR reads again in MiXCR, with one record for every CDR3 protein. Of 620,000 or so distinct CDR3 sequences in the sample, about 24% were seen once. The gene calls are TRBV20-1 and TRBJ2-5, with 10 bases that match TRBD2. Sample: peripheral blood. The sequence was collected from a woman aged 18-29 years with stable Graves' hyperthyroidism. Some clones in this sample may be carry-over from other donors' samples. CDR3 sequence (DNA): TGCAGTGCTAGCCTAGCGGGGGTCCAAGAGACCCAGTACTTC. Its protein product is CSASLAGVQETQYF.